Listed below are T cell receptor beta chains from one sample, sequenced in a study of T cells in Graves' hyperthyroidism and ophthalmopathy. Using its own MiXCR run on the multiplex PCR reads, TCRdb lists one record per CDR3 protein. This table has about 270,000 distinct CDR3 sequences, 22% appearing once. Sequences were obtained from blood. All receptors come from a man aged 30 to 45 with Graves' ophthalmopathy. Each CDR3 is given with its conserved first and last residue. Fields, in order: D gene, V gene, J gene, clone size, CDR3 length, CDR3 DNA, CDR3 protein. D genes are given only for firm matches. Clone size, where shown, is once, few, many, or a class for clones that have expanded.

>-|TRBV9|TRBJ2-5|-|13
TGTGCCAGCAGCATTGTCCCCGAAGAGACCCAGTACTTC
CASSIVPEETQYF
>-|TRBV9|TRBJ2-1|few|16
TGTGCCAGCAGCGTAGGGGGGCAGGTGTCCTACAATGAGCAGTTCTTC
CASSVGGQVSYNEQFF
>TRBD2|TRBV6-1|TRBJ2-7|many|15
TGTGCCAGCAGAGGCGGGACTAGCGGGAACTACGAGCAGTACTTC
CASRGGTSGNYEQYF
>-|TRBV14|TRBJ2-2|-|15
TGTGCCAGCAGCTCCGCTTTTCTGCCCCTCGGGGAGCTGTTTTTT
CASSSAFLPLGELFF
>-|TRBV12-5|TRBJ1-5|few|14
TGTGCTAGTGGTTTGGTTCACGCTAATCAGCCCCAGCATTTT
CASGLVHANQPQHF
>-|TRBV27|TRBJ1-5|-|15
TGTGCCAGCAGTCCGAGGGGCCAGGGCATTCAGCCCCAGCATTTT
CASSPRGQGIQPQHF
>TRBD1|TRBV5-4|TRBJ1-2|few|15
TGTGCCAGCAGCCCGAGACAGGGGGGGAACTATGGCTACACCTTC
CASSPRQGGNYGYTF
>TRBD2|TRBV11-3|TRBJ2-3|many|16
TGTGCCAGCAGCCCGACTAGCGGGAGATCAGTAGATACGCAGTATTTT
CASSPTSGRSVDTQYF
>TRBD1|TRBV5-1|TRBJ1-1|many|15
TGCGCCAGCAGCACGGGGACAGGGGGAAACACTGAAGCTTTCTTT
CASSTGTGGNTEAFF
>TRBD2|TRBV3-1|TRBJ2-3|many|17
TGTGCCAGCAGCCAAGATTTAGCGGGCTGGAACACAGATACGCAGTATTTT
CASSQDLAGWNTDTQYF
>-|TRBV5-4|TRBJ2-3|-|12
TGTGCCAGCAGCTCTATAGTGGATACGCAGTATTTT
CASSSIVDTQYF
>TRBD2|TRBV24-1|TRBJ2-1|many|20
TGTGCCACCAGTGACCCAAGGACTAGCGGGGGGGGTCGGACTTACAATGAGCAGTTCTTC
CATSDPRTSGGGRTYNEQFF
>-|TRBV11-3|TRBJ1-5|-|14
TGTGCCAGCAGCTTAGGGGGAACGGATCAGCCCCAGCATTTT
CASSLGGTDQPQHF
>TRBD1|TRBV2|TRBJ1-2|few|15
TGTGCCAGCATTTTGCGGACAGGGGGTAACTATGGCTGCACCTTC
CASILRTGGNYGCTF
>TRBD1|TRBV5-6|TRBJ2-4|few|14
TGTGCCAGCAGCTTTAGACAGGGCGGGAACATTCAGTACTTC
CASSFRQGGNIQYF
>-|TRBV27|TRBJ2-7|few|15
TGTGCCAGCAGTTGGGAGACGGGGGGCGGCTACGAGCAGTACTTC
CASSWETGGGYEQYF
>TRBD2|TRBV9|TRBJ2-2|few|15
TGTGCCAGCAGCGGGGGACTAGTGCCGACCGGGGAGCTGTTTTTT
CASSGGLVPTGELFF
>-|TRBV30|TRBJ1-2|many|13
TGTGCCTGGAGTGGCCTCCCCCGTGGTGGCTACACCTTC
CAWSGLPRGGYTF
>-|TRBV29-1|TRBJ2-5|-|11
TGCAGCGTTGGGTGGCAAGAGACCCAGTACTTC
CSVGWQETQYF
>-|TRBV30|TRBJ2-1|many|13
TGTGCCTGGAGTGTACTAGGGGTCAATGAGCAGTTCTTC
CAWSVLGVNEQFF
>TRBD1|TRBV28|TRBJ2-2|few|15
TGTGCCAGCAGGCTGACAGGGGGCGATTCCGGGGAGCTGTTTTTT
CASRLTGGDSGELFF
>-|TRBV9|TRBJ2-3|many|14
TGTGCCAGCAGCGACGATAGGAGCACAGATACGCAGTATTTT
CASSDDRSTDTQYF
>-|TRBV7-2|TRBJ2-7|many|14
TGCGCCAGCAGCTTGTCGGGAGCATCCTACGAGCAGTACTTC
CASSLSGASYEQYF
>TRBD2|TRBV9|TRBJ2-2|-|18
TGTGCCAGCAGCGCCTCCACTAGCGGGCTATTCAACACCGGGGAGCTGTTTTTT
CASSASTSGLFNTGELFF
>-|TRBV2|TRBJ2-5|many|16
TGTGCCAGCAGTAAAGGAGGACAGCAGCGGAGGGAGACCCAGTACTTC
CASSKGGQQRRETQYF
>-|TRBV7-8|TRBJ1-5|-|15
TGTGCCAGCAGCCCGGGGGGTAGAAGCAATCAGCCCCAGCATTTT
CASSPGGRSNQPQHF
>-|TRBV11-1|TRBJ1-4|-|13
TGTGCCAGCTCTAAGGCCCCGGGCGGCAAACTGTTTTTT
CASSKAPGGKLFF
>TRBD2|TRBV18|TRBJ2-1|few|13
TGTGCCAGCTCCGGGCGGGAGAGGGATGAGCAGTTCTTC
CASSGRERDEQFF
>-|TRBV6-1|TRBJ1-5|-|14
TGTGCCAGCAGCAACCTACAAAGAAATCAGCCCCAGCATTTT
CASSNLQRNQPQHF
>TRBD1|TRBV7-9|TRBJ2-2|-|12
TGTGCCAGCAGCATCGGGACAGAAGAGCTGTTTTTT
CASSIGTEELFF
>TRBD2|TRBV7-8|TRBJ2-6|-|17
TGTGCCAGCAGCCCTAGGGAGGGAATCTCTGGGGCCAACGTCCTGACTTTC
CASSPREGISGANVLTF
>-|TRBV20-1|TRBJ1-2|many|12
TGCAGTGCCACGACCGATAACTATGGCTACACCTTC
CSATTDNYGYTF
>-|TRBV28|TRBJ2-1|-|12
TGTGCCAGCAGTGGGGGTCGGGATGAGCAGTTCTTC
CASSGGRDEQFF
>-|TRBV28|TRBJ1-5|-|13
TGTGCCAGCAGTTTGCCAGCTAATCAGCCCCAGCATTTT
CASSLPANQPQHF
>-|TRBV4-1|TRBJ2-2|once|17
TGCGCCAGCAGCCAAGAAGCCCCGGGGATGAACACCGGGGAGCTGTTTTTT
CASSQEAPGMNTGELFF
>-|TRBV19|TRBJ1-1|-|14
TGTGCCAGTAGCGTCGACCGGGCGGGTTGGGAAGCTTTCTTT
CASSVDRAGWEAFF
>-|TRBV6-5|TRBJ2-1|-|17
TGTGCCAGCAGTTCCACTCGATTTGGGAGCTCCTACAATGAGCAGTTCTTC
CASSSTRFGSSYNEQFF
>-|TRBV28|TRBJ1-4|few|13
TGTGCCAGCAGTTTACTGGTGGCTGAAAAACTGTTTTTT
CASSLLVAEKLFF
>-|TRBV3-1|TRBJ2-5|many|15
TGTGCCAGCAGCCAATCCAGCAGGGGCCAAGAGACCCAGTACTTC
CASSQSSRGQETQYF
>-|TRBV7-9|TRBJ2-3|few|14
TGTGCCAGCAGCACCCGACCCAGCACAGATACGCAGTATTTT
CASSTRPSTDTQYF